The rows below give T cell receptor beta chains drawn from one sample of a study of shared clonotypes between healthy human individuals. Sequencing was performed with immunoSEQ multiplex PCR; in TCRdb, only in-frame clones are kept and a portion is missing. The sample carries about 1.1 million clones, roughly 77% recorded once. Sequencing used memory CD4+ T cells from PBMCs. These receptors originate from a man between 18 and 35 years old in good health. Some clones in this sample may be carry-over from other donors' samples. Both conserved end residues are part of each CDR3. D genes are given only for firm matches. Clone size is stated in some rows and not others, as once, few, many or a class when expanded.

size	D	J	V	DNA	CDR3
-	-	TRBJ2-4	TRBV19	TGTGCCTGCGGACATCTGAACATTCAGTACTTC	CACGHLNIQYF
many	-	TRBJ1-2	TRBV5-5	TGTGCCAGCAGCTTGGTCGCGGGGGTGGGCTATGGCTACACCTTC	CASSLVAGVGYGYTF
-	TRBD2	TRBJ2-3	TRBV27	TGTGCCAGCAGTCGACTGCCGAGCGGGAGGATTACAGATACGCAGTATTTT	CASSRLPSGRITDTQYF
-	-	TRBJ1-3	TRBV19	TGTGCCAGTAGTATGGGGAGTGCTCTCGGAAACACCATATATTTT	CASSMGSALGNTIYF
-	-	TRBJ1-1	TRBV6-6	TGTGCCAGCAGTTACGTTTTCGGGACTGAAGCTTTCTTT	CASSYVFGTEAFF
-	TRBD2	TRBJ2-2	TRBV28	TGTGCCAGCAGCTCCCCCGGAGCGGCGGGAGGGAAAGTTACCGGGGAGCTGTTTTTT	CASSSPGAAGGKVTGELFF
-	-	TRBJ1-1	TRBV29-1	TGCAGCGGAAACACGAACACTGAAGCTTTCTTT	CSGNTNTEAFF
-	-	TRBJ1-5	TRBV6-1	TGTGCCAGCACCCCCTCGGGGGGCAATCAGCCCCAGCATTTT	CASTPSGGNQPQHF
-	-	TRBJ2-1	TRBV2	TGTGCCAGCAGTGGGCCTAATGAGCAGTTCTTC	CASSGPNEQFF
-	TRBD1	TRBJ2-7	TRBV11-1	TGTGCCAGCAGCAGTAGGACAGGGAACGAGCAGTACTTC	CASSSRTGNEQYF
many	TRBD1	TRBJ1-2	TRBV28	TGTGCCAGCAGGCCCACAGGGGGCTATAACTATGGCTACACCTTC	CASRPTGGYNYGYTF
once	-	TRBJ2-7	TRBV4-3	TGCGCCAGCAGCCAGGGGGTGGCCTACGAGCAGTACTTC	CASSQGVAYEQYF
-	-	TRBJ1-3	TRBV28	TGTGCCAGCAGTTTAGCCGGGACCGGAAACACCATATATTTT	CASSLAGTGNTIYF
-	-	TRBJ2-1	TRBV5-1	TGCGCCAGCAGCTGGGGGACTGTTAGCTCCTACAATGAGCAGTTCTTC	CASSWGTVSSYNEQFF
few	-	TRBJ2-3	TRBV5-1	TGCGCCAGCAGATCAGGCAGTCAAGCAGATACGCAGTATTTT	CASRSGSQADTQYF
-	-	TRBJ2-7	TRBV7-6	TGTGCCAGCAGCTTAGTCAGACTACTACTTTCCTACGAGCAGTACTTC	CASSLVRLLLSYEQYF
-	-	TRBJ2-7	TRBV28	TGTGCCAGCAGCTCGTTCGAGCAGTACTTC	CASSSFEQYF
-	-	TRBJ1-2	TRBV18	TGTGCCAGCTCACCATCCGACTTGACCTATGGCTACACCTTC	CASSPSDLTYGYTF
-	-	TRBJ1-2	TRBV14	TGTGCCAGCAGCCAAGCCGGGGCGAGAGCCTATGGCTACACCTTC	CASSQAGARAYGYTF
-	TRBD1	TRBJ1-5	TRBV5-1	TGCGCCAGCAGCTCCGGGACAGGGGATGTTTTT	CASSSGTGDVF
many	-	TRBJ1-4	TRBV29-1	TGCAGCGCTCGGGATCTAGGCGAAAAACTGTTTTTT	CSARDLGEKLFF
few	-	TRBJ1-1	TRBV5-8	TGTGCCAGCAGCGGGGTCGGTGAAGCTTTCTTT	CASSGVGEAFF
-	-	TRBJ1-2	TRBV9	TGTGCCAGCAGCGTAGTGGGTGCATCTTACGGCTACACCTTC	CASSVVGASYGYTF
-	-	TRBJ2-7	TRBV27	TGTGCCAGCAGTTTATCGCGAAGATACGAGCAGTACTTC	CASSLSRRYEQYF
-	-	TRBJ1-1	TRBV5-1	TGCGCCAGCAAATCCGGGTGGTACACTGAAGCTTTCTTT	CASKSGWYTEAFF
-	-	TRBJ2-3	TRBV7-9	TGTGCCAGCAGCTCCGGGACTTATCTCACAGATACGCAGTATTTT	CASSSGTYLTDTQYF
few	TRBD1	TRBJ2-1	TRBV18	TGTGCCAGCTCACCGGCAGGGGGCTCCTACAATGAGCAGTTCTTC	CASSPAGGSYNEQFF
few	-	TRBJ1-1	TRBV4-3	TGCGCCAGCAGCCAAGTTGTTGGAGGGGACACTGAAGCTTTCTTT	CASSQVVGGDTEAFF
once	-	TRBJ2-1	TRBV2	TGTGCCAGCAGTGACAGGGGAAATCTTAACAATGAGCAGTTCTTC	CASSDRGNLNNEQFF
-	-	TRBJ1-4	TRBV30	TGTGCCTGGAGTGGACCAAGTAGGGGTAGTCGAAGCGCCGGGAAAAAACTGTTTTTT	CAWSGPSRGSRSAGKKLFF
-	-	TRBJ1-2	TRBV29-1	TGCAGCGTTGAATCTTCCCAGACGCTCTATGGCTACACCTTC	CSVESSQTLYGYTF
-	-	TRBJ1-1	TRBV28	TGTGCCAGCAGCCGCCCGGGTGGGATGAACACTGAAGCTTTCTTT	CASSRPGGMNTEAFF
-	-	TRBJ2-3	TRBV5-1	TGCGCCAGCAGCGCCGATCCGGGAGATCCGCAGTATTTT	CASSADPGDPQYF
few	-	TRBJ2-1	TRBV11-1	TGTGCCAGCACCCTGACGGCGGACAATGAGCAGTTCTTC	CASTLTADNEQFF
-	-	TRBJ2-7	TRBV19	TGTGCCAGTAGTATAGGATCCAGCGGCTACGAGCAGTACTTC	CASSIGSSGYEQYF
few	-	TRBJ2-1	TRBV7-9	TGTGCCAGCAGCTCCCTAGAGGTTGAGCAGTTCTTC	CASSSLEVEQFF
-	-	TRBJ2-2	TRBV21-1	TGTGCCAGCAGCAAAAATCCCCCGGTGGCCCAGGGTGACGGGGAGCTGTTTTTT	CASSKNPPVAQGDGELFF
few	-	TRBJ1-2	TRBV7-9	TGTGCCAGCAGCCGAGACACTAACTATGGCTACACCTTC	CASSRDTNYGYTF
-	-	TRBJ2-3	TRBV5-4	TGTGCCAGCAGCTTGACCGGGGCCGATACGCAGTATTTT	CASSLTGADTQYF
-	-	TRBJ2-1	TRBV7-9	TGTGCCAGCAGCTTAGCGGAAGGGGTAGCTGGGTCGGACAATGAGCAGTTCTTC	CASSLAEGVAGSDNEQFF
-	-	TRBJ2-7	TRBV2	TGTGCCAGCACCGAACACCCCCTGTCCTACGAGCAGTACTTC	CASTEHPLSYEQYF
-	TRBD2	TRBJ2-5	TRBV11-1	TGTGCCAGCAGTCCCGGGAGGTTGGGGACCCAGTACTTC	CASSPGRLGTQYF
-	TRBD2	TRBJ2-1	TRBV5-1	TGCGCCAGCAGCTTGGAAGGGACTAGCGGGAGTAATGAGCAGTTCTTC	CASSLEGTSGSNEQFF
-	-	TRBJ2-5	TRBV11-2	TGTGCCAGCAGCTTAGGCACTACAGAGACCCAGTACTTC	CASSLGTTETQYF
once	TRBD2	TRBJ2-7	TRBV7-3	TGTGCCAGCAGCTTAGAAGCGGGAGGTCACGAGCAGTACTTC	CASSLEAGGHEQYF
-	-	TRBJ2-6	TRBV5-1	TGCGCCAGCAGCTTGGGCGGGGTCGGGGCCAACGTCCTGACTTTC	CASSLGGVGANVLTF
once	-	TRBJ2-7	TRBV5-1	TGCGCCAGCAGCCCCGGGGGGTTTCCGGCAGGGGCCTCCTACGAGCAGTACTTC	CASSPGGFPAGASYEQYF
-	-	TRBJ2-7	TRBV28	TGTGCCAGCAGTTACTATACCGGGGGATTTTCCTACGAGCAGTACTTC	CASSYYTGGFSYEQYF